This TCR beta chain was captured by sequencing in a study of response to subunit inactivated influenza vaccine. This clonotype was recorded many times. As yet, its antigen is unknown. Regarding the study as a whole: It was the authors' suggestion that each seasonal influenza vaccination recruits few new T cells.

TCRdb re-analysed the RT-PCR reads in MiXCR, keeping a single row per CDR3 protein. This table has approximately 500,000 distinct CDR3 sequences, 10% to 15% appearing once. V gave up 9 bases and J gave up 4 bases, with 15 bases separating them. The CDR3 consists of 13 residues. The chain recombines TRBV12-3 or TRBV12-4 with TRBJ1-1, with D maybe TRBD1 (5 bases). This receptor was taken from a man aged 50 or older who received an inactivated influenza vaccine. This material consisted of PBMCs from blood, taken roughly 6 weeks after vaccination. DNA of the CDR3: TGTGCCAGTACCTTCAGGGTGGGCACTGAAGCTTTCTTT. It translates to CASTFRVGTEAFF.